The 8 T cell receptor beta chains given below trace back to one sample, sequenced in a study of beta chain features in type 1 diabetes. Broader study findings: All four CD4+ subsets of Type 1 diabetes patients contained TCRB CDR3s that were moderately but significantly shorter.

No antigens are known for them. Sequencing targeted expressed TCRB transcripts, as all isolated RNA had been reverse transcribed. Clones were read by immunoSEQ multiplex PCR, and TCRdb kept only the in-frame ones, dropping some. The sample lists roughly 730,000 clones, over 10% occurring once. Specimen: naive CD4+ T cells from blood. The receptors were gathered from a man aged 18 to 30 with type 1 diabetes.

This clone was recorded a few times. This chain links TRBV28 with TRBJ2-5; a possible D gene is TRBD1 (7 bases). CDR1 MDHEN and CDR2 SYDVKM come from the germline V gene. V lost 8 bases and J lost 5, with 12 bases in between. This CDR3 region has 12 residues. CDR3 sequence (DNA): TGTGCCAGCTCAGGGGGGATCGAGACCCAGTACTTC. This codes for CASSGGIETQYF.

V and J are TRBV19 and TRBJ1-6; tentative D call: TRBD1 (5 bases). The germline V gene has CDR1 LNHDA and CDR2 SQIVND (reference sequence). Trimming removed 3 bases at V and 13 bases at J, with 13 bases between. The CDR3 extends over 13 amino acids. The CDR3 loop is CASSIVEGNPLHF. The DNA for the CDR3 is TGTGCCAGTAGTATTGTGGAGGGGAACCCCCTCCACTTT.

The rearrangement joins TRBV29-1 to TRBJ1-3; the D is unclear. Germline CDR1 is SQVTM and CDR2 is ANQGSEA. This CDR3 is 14 amino acids long. Trimming left V 0 bases short and J 0 bases short, with 6 bases between. CDR3 DNA sequence: TGCAGCGTTGAAGATCCGTTCTCTGGAAACACCATATATTTT. Translation: CSVEDPFSGNTIYF. The complete variable domain, with remaining parts taken from reference TRBV29-1 and TRBJ1-3, reads SAVISQKPSRDICQRGTSLTIQCQVDSQVTMMFWYRQQPGQSLTLIATANQGSEATYESGFVIDKFPISRPNLTFSTLTVSNMSPEDSSIYLCSVEDPFSGNTIYFGEGSWLTVV.

This clone has more than one count but fewer than ten. The V gene is TRBV19, the J gene TRBJ1-1, with 8 bases matching TRBD1. The CDR3 has 14 amino acids. The V gene end was trimmed by 10 bases and the J gene end by 1 base; junction bases not matched to a gene: 8. Per the germline V gene, CDR1 is LNHDA and CDR2 is SQIVND (reference sequence). As DNA, the CDR3 is TGTGCCACTTGGACAGGGCGCGAGAACACTGAAGCTTTCTTT. This translates into CATWTGRENTEAFF.

The gene calls are TRBV2 and TRBJ2-4; D not certain. CDR1 SNHLY and CDR2 FYNNEI come from the germline V gene. The CDR3 spans 17 residues. V lost 2 bases to trimming and J lost 0 bases, with 14 bases between them. The CDR3 reads CASSEYKDHLAKNIQYF. The CDR3 bases are TGTGCCAGCAGTGAATATAAGGATCATCTAGCCAAAAACATTCAGTACTTC.

This clone was observed a handful of times. The chain links TRBV5-1 to TRBJ2-3; the D gene is possibly TRBD2 (6 bases). Trimming left V 0 bases short and J 1 base short, with 12 bases between. Germline CDR1 and CDR2: SGHRS and YFSETQ. This CDR3 region has 16 residues. The CDR3 DNA follows: TGCGCCAGCAGCTTGGTTACGTCTAGCGGCACAGATACGCAGTATTTT. Its translation is CASSLVTSSGTDTQYF.

This clone was picked up a small number of times. V is TRBV18 and J is TRBJ1-2, with D unclear. V dropped 5 bases and J dropped 8 bases, with 18 bases sitting between them. The CDR3 extends over 14 amino acids. Germline V gene data show CDR1 as KGHSH and CDR2 as LQKENI. CDR3 DNA sequence: TGTGCCAGCTCAAGCAGGACGGTGGATGGGGGCTACACCTTC. Amino acid sequence: CASSSRTVDGGYTF.

This clone was recorded a few times. V gene TRBV2 combines with J gene TRBJ2-3; 14 nucleotides line up with TRBD2. Germline lookup yields CDR1 SNHLY and CDR2 FYNNEI. The CDR3 spans 16 residues. The V and J ends lost 6 bases and 1 base, in that order; junction bases with no gene match: 3. The CDR3 sequence: CASSRGLAGGTDTQYF. Here the CDR3 DNA reads TGTGCCAGCAGCCGGGGACTAGCGGGGGGCACAGATACGCAGTATTTT.